A selection of T cell receptor beta chains follows, all from one sample in a study of blood T cells in healthy people across ages. Each CDR3 protein is one row after TCRdb ran MiXCR on the 5' RACE reads. There are roughly 900,000 distinct CDR3 sequences in the sample; around 48% occur only once, and roughly 12% lies in the top ten. The specimen was blood. The receptors derive from a young man in good health. Each CDR3 is given with its conserved first and last residue. D genes are given only for firm matches. Some rows mark clone size as missing; the rest say once, few, many or name a class of expanded clone.

abundance	d_gene	v_gene	j_gene	CDR3nt	CDR3aa
.	TRBD1	TRBV24-1	TRBJ2-1	TGTGCCACCAGTGATACCCCGGACAGGCGCTCCTACAATGAGCAGTTCTTC	CATSDTPDRRSYNEQFF
.	.	TRBV20-1	TRBJ2-3	TGCAGTGCCACGAGGGCAGATACGCAGTATTTT	CSATRADTQYF
.	TRBD1	TRBV7-2	TRBJ2-7	TGTGCCAGCAGCCCTTCCCCACAGGGGTACGAGCAGTACTTC	CASSPSPQGYEQYF
.	.	TRBV20-1	TRBJ1-2	TGCAGTGCTAGCCCGGACATTTGGGGTGGCTACACCTTC	CSASPDIWGGYTF
.	.	TRBV6-1	TRBJ2-7	TGTGCCAGCAGTGAATTGGGGGGTCTTGGGTACGAGCAGTACTTC	CASSELGGLGYEQYF
.	.	TRBV5-5	TRBJ2-1	TGTGCCCGCAGCGTCGGCGGGGCACCGCCCAATGAGCAGTTCTTC	CARSVGGAPPNEQFF
.	TRBD1	TRBV24-1	TRBJ2-1	TGTGCCACCAGTGAACGCCGGGACAGAAATGAGCAGTTCTTC	CATSERRDRNEQFF
.	.	TRBV3-1	TRBJ2-3	TGTGCCAGCAGCCACTATCAGGGGGGGACAGATACGCAGTATTTT	CASSHYQGGTDTQYF
.	.	TRBV25-1	TRBJ1-2	TGTGCCAGCAGTACTTATACAGGGTTGAACGGCTACACCTTC	CASSTYTGLNGYTF
.	.	TRBV30	TRBJ2-5	TGTGCCTGGACCATCGGTCACAGTTCAGGGGCTTTCCAAGAGACCCAGTACTTC	CAWTIGHSSGAFQETQYF
.	.	TRBV9	TRBJ2-3	TGTGCCAGCAGCGTAGGGGGCTGGACAGATACGCAGTATTTT	CASSVGGWTDTQYF
.	.	TRBV6-7	TRBJ2-2	TGTGCCAGCAGTTACTCGCCCTGGAAGGTAAATTCGAACACCGGGGAGCTGTTTTTT	CASSYSPWKVNSNTGELFF
few	.	TRBV7-2	TRBJ2-2	TGTGCCAGCAGCCCCCAGGGAACCAAGAACACCGGGGAGCTGTTTTTT	CASSPQGTKNTGELFF
few	.	TRBV30	TRBJ1-6	TGTGCCTGGGCGGGCTCTAATTCACCCCTCCACTTT	CAWAGSNSPLHF
.	.	TRBV6-2/TRBV6-3	TRBJ1-5	TGTGCCAGCAGTTACTACGGCGGGGCGGTGAGCAATCAGCCCCAGCATTTT	CASSYYGGAVSNQPQHF
.	.	TRBV4-1	TRBJ1-2	TGCGCCAGCAGCCCCCTGATCGGGGACGGCTACACCTTC	CASSPLIGDGYTF
.	.	TRBV28	TRBJ1-5	TGTGCCAGCAGTTTACTCAGGGGAAATCAGCCCCAGCATTTT	CASSLLRGNQPQHF
few	.	TRBV20-1	TRBJ2-3	TGCAGTGCTAGGGCTCCCCGGGACCCACCCCGTGATACGCAGTATTTT	CSARAPRDPPRDTQYF
.	.	TRBV3-1	TRBJ2-1	TGTGCCAGCACCGCGACGGGAAGGATCAATGAGCAGTTCTTC	CASTATGRINEQFF
many	TRBD1	TRBV7-2	TRBJ2-7	TGTGCCAGCAGCCGACAAGGACAGGGGGACGAGCAGTACTTC	CASSRQGQGDEQYF
.	.	TRBV13	TRBJ1-2	TGTGCCAGCAGCTTAGGCCGGGGGGACTCTGGCTACACCTTC	CASSLGRGDSGYTF
.	.	TRBV28	TRBJ2-7	TGTGCCAGCAGTCCCTCTAAAAACTACGAGCAGTACTTC	CASSPSKNYEQYF
few	.	TRBV4-1	TRBJ1-1	TGCGCCAGCAGCCAAGAAGGGGCCACTGAAGCTTTCTTT	CASSQEGATEAFF
.	TRBD1	TRBV12-3/TRBV12-4	TRBJ2-1	TGTGCCAGCAGGCAGCACCGGGACAGGGTGAATGAGCAGTTCTTC	CASRQHRDRVNEQFF
.	TRBD1	TRBV20-1	TRBJ1-2	TGCAGTACAACGACAGGGGGGAATGGCTACACCTTC	CSTTTGGNGYTF
few	.	TRBV5-1	TRBJ2-3	TGCGCCAGCAGCTTGGATGGGATAGATACGCAGTATTTT	CASSLDGIDTQYF
.	.	TRBV6-1	TRBJ1-1	TGTGCCAGCACCCTAGGACAGTACACTGAAGCTTTCTTT	CASTLGQYTEAFF
many	.	TRBV3-1	TRBJ2-7	TGTGCCAGCGGGCGGACAGAGACCTACGAGCAGTACTTC	CASGRTETYEQYF
.	.	TRBV20-1	TRBJ1-2	TGCAGTGCTAGAGAACCGGGTGAACTATATGGCTACACCTTC	CSAREPGELYGYTF
.	TRBD2	TRBV4-2	TRBJ2-5	TGTGCCAGCAGCCCCACTAGCGGGGTGGATCAAGAGACCCAGTACTTC	CASSPTSGVDQETQYF
.	.	TRBV9	TRBJ1-1	TGTGCCAGCAGCGTAGAGGCGATGAACACTGAAGCTTTCTTT	CASSVEAMNTEAFF
few	TRBD1	TRBV9	TRBJ2-3	TGTGCCAGCAGCTCTACAGGGGCCACAGATACGCAGTATTTT	CASSSTGATDTQYF
.	.	TRBV7-2	TRBJ2-5	TGTGCCAGCAGCTTATCTCTTAGTCTGAAAGAGACCCAGTACTTC	CASSLSLSLKETQYF
.	TRBD1	TRBV5-1	TRBJ2-4	TGCGCCAGCAGCTTGGAACAGGGGGCGAACATTCAGTACTTC	CASSLEQGANIQYF
.	.	TRBV2	TRBJ2-6	TGTGCCAGCAGGGATCGGACAACAGGGGCCAACGTCCTGACTTTC	CASRDRTTGANVLTF
.	TRBD1	TRBV28	TRBJ2-4	TGTGCCAGCAGTTTCTCCGGACAGGGCAAAAACATTCAGTACTTC	CASSFSGQGKNIQYF
.	.	TRBV13	TRBJ2-4	TGTGCCAGCAGCCCCGGTATTTCGGGCGGGGATCCGTACTTC	CASSPGISGGDPYF
.	TRBD1	TRBV4-1	TRBJ2-5	TGCGCCAGCAGCCAAGAACTAGCCGGGACAGGATTAAAAGAGACCCAGTACTTC	CASSQELAGTGLKETQYF
.	.	TRBV10-3	TRBJ2-3	TGTGCCATCAGTGAGGTGCGGAGCACAGATACGCAGTATTTT	CAISEVRSTDTQYF
.	TRBD1	TRBV10-3	TRBJ1-1	TGTGCCACTCAGACAGGGCCGAACACTGAAGCTTTCTTT	CATQTGPNTEAFF
.	.	TRBV20-1	TRBJ1-2	TGCAGTGCTGAAAAACCGGACAGCTATGGCTACACCTTC	CSAEKPDSYGYTF
.	.	TRBV28	TRBJ2-7	TGTGCCAGCAGTCCCTCCGGGAGCGGGTCCTACGAGCAGTACTTC	CASSPSGSGSYEQYF
few	.	TRBV20-1	TRBJ2-2	TGCAGTGCTAGTGTAGCTACCGGCACCGGGGAGCTGTTTTTT	CSASVATGTGELFF
few	.	TRBV6-2/TRBV6-3	TRBJ1-1	TGTGCCAGCAGTTACACGGATGCCGGGACACGGAACACTGAAGCTTTCTTT	CASSYTDAGTRNTEAFF
.	.	TRBV12-3/TRBV12-4	TRBJ2-7	TGTGCCAGCAGTTTTAGCTCAACTGAGCAGTACTTC	CASSFSSTEQYF
.	TRBD1	TRBV7-9	TRBJ1-1	TGTGCCAGCAGCCCCAGGGACAGGATGAACACTGAAGCTTTCTTT	CASSPRDRMNTEAFF
.	TRBD1	TRBV12-3/TRBV12-4	TRBJ1-2	TGTGCCAGCAGTTCGCAGGGGGCGCGGGCCTCCTCTGGCTACACCTTC	CASSSQGARASSGYTF
few	.	TRBV6-5	TRBJ2-5	TGTGCCAGCGCTAGTACCCGACAGATCCAAGAGACCCAGTACTTC	CASASTRQIQETQYF
.	.	TRBV5-1	TRBJ2-1	TGCGCCAGCAGCTCCGACTCATTAGTCAACCGGGGTAATGAGCAGTTCTTC	CASSSDSLVNRGNEQFF
.	.	TRBV7-2	TRBJ2-3	TGTGCCAGCAGCTTACTCGCGTCCGAGACAGATACGCAGTATTTT	CASSLLASETDTQYF
.	.	TRBV30	TRBJ1-5	TGTGCCTGGAGTGTATACGGCAATCAGCCCCAGCATTTT	CAWSVYGNQPQHF
.	.	TRBV5-1	TRBJ2-1	TGCGCCAGCAGCTTGCCCCTTACCAGCTCCTACAATGAGCAGTTCTTC	CASSLPLTSSYNEQFF
many	.	TRBV20-1	TRBJ2-3	TGCAGTGCGAAGGTCGGGGTAGGCGCAGATACGCAGTATTTT	CSAKVGVGADTQYF
.	.	TRBV6-5	TRBJ2-1	TGTGCCAGCGGAAAAAATGAGCAGTTCTTC	CASGKNEQFF
.	TRBD2	TRBV7-2	TRBJ2-1	TGTGCCAGCAGCTTAGGGGGAGGACTAGCTAGGCCCTCCTACAATGAGCAGTTCTTC	CASSLGGGLARPSYNEQFF